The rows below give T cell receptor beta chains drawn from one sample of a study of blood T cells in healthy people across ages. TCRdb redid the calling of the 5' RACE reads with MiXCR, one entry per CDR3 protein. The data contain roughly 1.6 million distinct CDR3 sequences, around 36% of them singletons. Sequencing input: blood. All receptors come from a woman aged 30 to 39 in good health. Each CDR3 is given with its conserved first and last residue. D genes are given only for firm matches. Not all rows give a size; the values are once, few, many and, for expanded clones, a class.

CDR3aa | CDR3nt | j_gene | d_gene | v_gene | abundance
CASSQAGVPYNEQFF | TGCGCCAGTAGCCAGGCGGGGGTCCCCTACAATGAGCAGTTCTTC | TRBJ2-1 | TRBD2 | TRBV7-8 | -
CASSLDTGQSTEQFF | TGTGCCAGCAGCTTAGATACGGGCCAGAGCACTGAGCAGTTCTTC | TRBJ2-1 | - | TRBV7-9 | -
CASSVDGNTGELFF | TGCGCCAGCAGCGTGGACGGTAACACCGGGGAGCTGTTTTTT | TRBJ2-2 | - | TRBV5-1 | -
CASSYFKNTEAFF | TGTGCCAGCAGTTACTTCAAGAACACTGAAGCTTTCTTT | TRBJ1-1 | - | TRBV6-2/TRBV6-3 | -
CASSEHMYQETQYF | TGTGCCAGCAGTGAACATATGTACCAAGAGACCCAGTACTTC | TRBJ2-5 | - | TRBV2 | many
CASSENSPGAGGGDEQYF | TGTGCCAGCAGCGAAAATTCCCCGGGAGCGGGAGGTGGGGACGAGCAGTACTTC | TRBJ2-7 | TRBD2 | TRBV3-1 | few
CASNQDPAGGFNEQFF | TGTGCCAGCAACCAAGATCCAGCGGGAGGATTCAATGAGCAGTTCTTC | TRBJ2-1 | TRBD2 | TRBV4-2 | -
CASSLSKGLAYEQYF | TGTGCCAGCAGTTTATCGAAAGGGCTGGCCTACGAGCAGTACTTC | TRBJ2-7 | - | TRBV27 | -
CSARDGDYAAYEQYF | TGCAGTGCTAGGGATGGGGACTACGCGGCTTACGAGCAGTACTTC | TRBJ2-7 | TRBD2 | TRBV20-1 | few
CASSLDEQPTTNEKLFF | TGTGCCAGCAGCTTGGATGAACAACCCACAACTAATGAAAAACTGTTTTTT | TRBJ1-4 | - | TRBV5-5 | -
CASSSSDRVSGELFF | TGTGCCAGCAGTTCCTCGGACAGGGTATCTGGGGAGCTGTTTTTT | TRBJ2-2 | TRBD1 | TRBV6-5 | -
CASSVGGENYGYTF | TGTGCCAGCAGCGTAGGCGGAGAGAACTATGGCTACACCTTC | TRBJ1-2 | - | TRBV9 | -
CASSSPGAETQYF | TGTGCCAGCAGCTCCCCGGGGGCAGAGACCCAGTACTTC | TRBJ2-5 | - | TRBV7-9 | many
CASSPARGPERNEQFF | TGTGCCAGCAGCCCAGCTAGGGGACCTGAACGCAATGAGCAGTTCTTC | TRBJ2-1 | - | TRBV9 | -
CSVRTEPLGGYTF | TGCAGCGTTCGGACAGAACCCTTGGGTGGCTACACCTTC | TRBJ1-2 | - | TRBV29-1 | -
CASSPLGRSGTQHF | TGTGCCAGCAGTCCTCTCGGACGGTCCGGAACACAGCATTTT | TRBJ1-5 | - | TRBV27 | -
CASSEGLAGVNSYEQYF | TGTGCCAGCAGTGAAGGTCTAGCGGGGGTGAACTCCTACGAGCAGTACTTC | TRBJ2-7 | TRBD2 | TRBV6-1 | once
CASSNRDKPYEQYF | TGTGCCAGCAGTAATAGGGATAAACCATACGAGCAGTACTTC | TRBJ2-7 | - | TRBV6-5 | once
CARSLGGPQDEQYF | TGTGCCCGCAGCCTAGGGGGACCCCAAGACGAGCAGTACTTC | TRBJ2-7 | - | TRBV12-3/TRBV12-4 | -
CASSRRGFRQGSYNEQFF | TGTGCCAGCAGCCGAAGGGGGTTTCGGCAGGGGTCCTACAATGAGCAGTTCTTC | TRBJ2-1 | - | TRBV4-2 | -
CASRTSGRASTDTQYF | TGTGCCAGCCGGACTAGCGGGAGGGCGTCGACAGATACGCAGTATTTT | TRBJ2-3 | TRBD2 | TRBV4-2 | few
CSAPPVSGSMTDTQYF | TGCAGTGCCCCCCCGGTTAGCGGGAGCATGACAGATACGCAGTATTTT | TRBJ2-3 | TRBD2 | TRBV20-1 | -
CSARDAGPVGNDEQFF | TGCAGTGCTAGAGATGCAGGCCCTGTAGGGAACGATGAGCAGTTCTTC | TRBJ2-1 | - | TRBV20-1 | -
CASSLQSGDTGELFF | TGTGCCAGCAGCCTCCAGTCGGGCGACACCGGGGAGCTGTTTTTT | TRBJ2-2 | - | TRBV7-3 | few
CASSQEGPKETQYF | TGTGCCAGCAGCCAAGAGGGCCCGAAAGAGACCCAGTACTTC | TRBJ2-5 | - | TRBV3-1 | few
CAGSPSGLAGGNEQFF | TGTGCCGGCAGCCCATCGGGACTAGCGGGGGGCAATGAGCAGTTCTTC | TRBJ2-1 | TRBD2 | TRBV7-3 | -
CASSVVSSDTQYF | TGTGCCAGCAGCGTAGTCTCGTCAGATACGCAGTATTTT | TRBJ2-3 | - | TRBV9 | few
CASSLDAGRTKNIQYF | TGCGCCAGCAGCTTGGATGCGGGGAGGACCAAAAACATTCAGTACTTC | TRBJ2-4 | - | TRBV5-1 | few